The source of this TCR beta chain is a study of blood T cell repertoires in COVID-19. Produced via immunoSEQ multiplex PCR; TCRdb's table is partial and in-frame only. The sample comprises 250,000 or so clones, 85% to 90% of which are singletons, and over 0.75% rests with the top ten. The CDR3 covers 15 residues. Germline assignment: CDR1 SGHTA and CDR2 FQGTGA. V lost 2 bases and J lost 5; bases outside the gene matches: 6. Input material: PBMCs or T cells enriched from blood (not recorded which). This sequence originates from a man in his fifties who had been exposed to COVID-19. The gene calls are TRBV7-3 and TRBJ1-1; the match to TRBD1 covers 9 bases. This CDR3 is CASSLLWTGETEAFF. In DNA form, the CDR3 reads TGTGCCAGCAGCTTACTATGGACAGGGGAGACTGAAGCTTTCTTT.